These 8 T cell receptor beta chains were sequenced from one sample in a study of metastatic and nonmetastatic thyroid tumors. Thyroid surgery was preceded by no treatment in any patient. TCRdb redid the clone calls on the PCR reads using MiXCR. The data contain roughly 45,000 clones, under 4% of them singletons. The sample taken for sequencing was blood. The receptors stem from a female donor with papillary thyroid cancer or a benign thyroid nodule (not recorded which). Some clones in this sample may be carry-over from other donors' samples.

This clone was detected ten times or more. The chain is built from TRBV10-1 and TRBJ2-7, with 11 bases identical to TRBD2. The trim removed 7 bases at V and 5 bases at J, leaving 10 bases unmatched. This CDR3 has 15 residues. Germline CDR1 reads WNHNN; CDR2 reads SYGVQD (reference sequence). CDR3 DNA: TGCGCCAGCATCATTAGCGGGAGGGAATTCCACGAGCAGTACTTC. Protein: CASIISGREFHEQYF.

This clone is categorized as medium-sized (0.01 to 0.1%). The chain links TRBV9 to TRBJ2-7, with 7 nucleotides matching TRBD2. Unmatched junction bases numbered 6, after V lost 0 bases and J lost 3 bases. Germline V lookup: CDR1 SGDLS, CDR2 YYNGEE. The CDR3 is 15 residues long. For the CDR3, the DNA is TGTGCCAGCAGCGTAGAGACTAGCCCCGTCTACGAGCAGTACTTC. As protein: CASSVETSPVYEQYF.

This clone was detected many times. The chain links TRBV5-1 to TRBJ2-3; tentatively, D is TRBD2 (5 bases). CDR1 is SGHRS and CDR2 is YFSETQ in the germline V gene. CDR3 length: 14 residues. The V and J ends lost 1 base and 6 bases respectively, with 12 bases between them. The CDR3 here is CASSLRPPGDTQYF. The CDR3 DNA reads TGCGCCAGCAGCTTGCGGCCTCCGGGGGATACGCAGTATTTT.

This clone was seen repeatedly, ten times or more. Since a much larger clone is just one base distant, this may be a read error. V gene TRBV19 combines with J gene TRBJ2-5; D possibly corresponds to TRBD2 (6 bases). Judging by the DNA end, TRBJ2-1 fits better; the J call may be wrong. The CDR3 spans 15 residues. Germline CDR1 LNHDA, CDR2 SQIVND (reference sequence). The CDR3 loop is CVSSGSSDGSSEQFF. DNA of the CDR3: TGTGTCAGTAGTGGCTCTAGCGACGGGAGTAGTGAGCAGTTCTTC.

This clone was recorded at least ten times. The gene calls are TRBV7-9 and TRBJ2-7, with D hard to call. The germline V gene has CDR1 SEHNR and CDR2 FQNEAQ (reference sequence). The CDR3 extends over 13 amino acids. The germline V and J ends were trimmed by 4 bases and 3 bases, with 10 bases remaining between them. The CDR3: CASSSDDLYEQYF. DNA for the CDR3: TGTGCCAGCAGCTCTGACGACCTCTACGAGCAGTACTTC.

The chain has TRBV6-1 and TRBJ1-1, with D perhaps matching TRBD1 (6 bases). V was clipped by 9 bases and J by 5 bases, with 16 bases between them. Germline V gene sequence: CDR1 MNHNS, CDR2 SASEGT. This CDR3 has 13 amino acids. The CDR3 DNA follows: TGTGCCAGGGAAGGGGGGGGAGGGACTGAAGCTTTCTTT. This sequence encodes CAREGGGGTEAFF.

The rearrangement uses TRBV5-1 and TRBJ1-2; D is possibly TRBD1 (6 bases). CDR3 length equals 15 residues. Germline loops: CDR1 SGHRS, CDR2 YFSETQ. The V end was cut by 7 bases, the J end by 4 bases, with 20 bases between. The CDR3 here is CASHPGTTGTYGYTF. The CDR3 DNA reads as TGCGCCAGCCACCCCGGGACAACCGGAACCTATGGCTACACCTTC.

Ten or more counts support this clone. The CDR3 loop reads CASSFVEDTEAFF. The CDR3, as DNA: TGTGCCAGCAGCTTTGTGGAGGACACTGAAGCTTTCTTT. The chain recombines TRBV7-9 with TRBJ1-1; D is unclear. CDR3 length: 13 amino acids. CDR1 is SEHNR and CDR2 is FQNEAQ in the germline V gene (reference sequence). V was pared by 3 bases and J by 3 bases, with 8 bases between.